This TCR beta chain is from a study of identical twins. Study-wide points: Fewer insertions were carried by abundant cord blood beta clonotypes, but none was seen in memory repertoires.

It was template switching that added a universal primer site, and there were unique molecular identifiers on the cDNA. TCRdb independently ran MiXCR on the 5' RACE reads; one entry per CDR3 protein. In the table there are nearly 900,000 distinct CDR3 sequences, 10% to 15% of which are singletons. V trimming: 4 bases; J trimming: 6 bases; junction bases outside the gene matches: 15. This CDR3 contains 17 residues. Turning to this clonotype: Its antigen remains unknown.

These same data were also listed under a study on yellow fever vaccine responses in identical twins.

The sequencing input was PBMCs. This sequence originates from a woman aged 18-29 years in good health. J is TRBJ2-1 and V is TRBV12-3 or TRBV12-4; 7 bases line up with TRBD2. The DNA of the CDR3 is TGTGCCAGCAGTTCCCTCGGACTAGTCAACCGACTCAATGAGCAGTTCTTC. This codes for CASSSLGLVNRLNEQFF.